The rows below give T cell receptor beta chains drawn from one sample of a study of regulatory T cells in long-lasting Graves disease. TCRdb called the multiplex PCR reads again in MiXCR, with one record for every CDR3 protein. The data hold 400,000 to 650,000 distinct CDR3 sequences, with about 15% observed a single time. These same data were also listed under a study on T cells in Graves' hyperthyroidism and ophthalmopathy.

Sequencing was performed on peripheral blood mononuclear cells (PBMCs), taken at new diagnosis, from a patient treated with antithyroid drugs. The receptors originated from a woman aged 35 to 59 with Graves disease. CDR3s include the opening cysteine and the closing phenylalanine or tryptophan. A D gene is named only where the DNA matches it firmly. Clone size is not always given. Where it is, it says once, few, many or a class for expanded clones.

d_gene | abundance | j_gene | v_gene | CDR3aa | CDR3nt
NA | many | TRBJ1-1 | TRBV3-1 | CASSQQGRTEAFF | TGTGCCAGCAGCCAACAGGGTCGCACTGAAGCTTTCTTT
NA | many | TRBJ2-7 | TRBV7-8 | CASAQPRWTAYEQYF | TGTGCCAGCGCACAACCCAGGTGGACAGCCTACGAGCAGTACTTC
NA | many | TRBJ1-4 | TRBV10-3 | CAISESMMWKLFF | TGTGCCATCAGTGAGTCGATGATGTGGAAACTGTTTTTT
TRBD1 | many | TRBJ2-4 | TRBV7-9 | CASSLLRTGGTTKNIQYF | TGTGCCAGCAGCTTATTAAGGACAGGGGGCACCACCAAAAACATTCAGTACTTC
NA | NA | TRBJ2-1 | TRBV19 | CASSISGGNLHNEQFF | TGTGCCAGTAGTATATCGGGGGGCAATCTACACAATGAGCAGTTCTTC
NA | many | TRBJ1-3 | TRBV3-1 | CASSFRRSTIYF | TGTGCCAGCAGCTTTCGCAGGAGCACCATATATTTT
NA | NA | TRBJ1-2 | TRBV7-9 | CASSLAETGGYTF | TGTGCCAGCAGCTTAGCCGAGACGGGGGGCTACACCTTC
NA | NA | TRBJ2-4 | TRBV28 | CASSWTSANIQYF | TGTGCCAGCAGTTGGACCTCCGCAAACATTCAGTACTTC
TRBD2 | NA | TRBJ2-1 | TRBV3-1 | CANSPLGLAEYNEQFF | TGTGCCAACAGCCCCCTGGGACTAGCGGAGTACAATGAGCAGTTCTTC
TRBD1 | few | TRBJ2-7 | TRBV27 | CASSSTGVSSYEQYF | TGTGCCAGCAGTTCAACAGGGGTGAGCTCCTACGAGCAGTACTTC
NA | NA | TRBJ1-5 | TRBV18 | CASSQSSQGPQHF | TGTGCCAGCTCACAATCCTCTCAAGGGCCCCAGCATTTT
TRBD1 | NA | TRBJ2-1 | TRBV28 | CASSSSGQGWNEQFF | TGTGCCAGCAGTTCATCAGGACAGGGTTGGAATGAGCAGTTCTTC
TRBD1 | NA | TRBJ1-6 | TRBV28 | CASRKDRDNSPLHF | TGTGCCAGCAGAAAAGACAGGGATAATTCACCCCTCCACTTT
TRBD1 | few | TRBJ2-6 | TRBV12-3/TRBV12-4 | CASGQGPSGANVLTF | TGTGCCAGTGGACAGGGGCCCTCTGGGGCCAACGTCCTGACTTTC
TRBD2 | many | TRBJ2-7 | TRBV12-3/TRBV12-4 | CASSPSGGPRVTNEQYF | TGTGCCAGCAGCCCTAGCGGGGGCCCTAGAGTCACCAACGAGCAGTACTTC
TRBD1 | NA | TRBJ2-3 | TRBV6-1 | CASSASGTGVTDTQYF | TGTGCCAGCAGTGCCTCCGGGACAGGGGTCACAGATACGCAGTATTTT
NA | many | TRBJ2-3 | TRBV2 | CASSGDFRTDTQYF | TGTGCCAGCAGCGGGGACTTTCGCACAGATACGCAGTATTTT
TRBD1 | many | TRBJ1-1 | TRBV3-1 | CASSWGTAMNTEAFF | TGTGCCAGCAGCTGGGGGACAGCCATGAACACTGAAGCTTTCTTT
NA | NA | TRBJ2-3 | TRBV18 | CASSPVCSSFTDTQYF | TGTGCCAGCTCACCAGTATGCTCAAGCTTCACAGATACGCAGTATTTT
TRBD1 | many | TRBJ2-1 | TRBV2 | CASSRDRDEQFF | TGTGCCAGCAGTCGGGACAGGGATGAGCAGTTCTTC
NA | many | TRBJ1-5 | TRBV12-3/TRBV12-4 | CASSLYGDNQPQHF | TGTGCCAGCAGCCTATACGGGGACAATCAGCCCCAGCATTTT
TRBD1 | many | TRBJ1-6 | TRBV20-1 | CSARNTGTGGSPLHF | TGCAGTGCTAGGAATACCGGGACAGGGGGGTCACCCCTCCACTTT
NA | NA | TRBJ2-5 | TRBV5-1 | CASSGRVRETQYF | TGCGCCAGCAGCGGGCGGGTTCGGGAGACCCAGTACTTC
NA | many | TRBJ1-6 | TRBV29-1 | CSVAQGEYNSPLHF | TGCAGCGTTGCACAGGGCGAATATAATTCACCCCTCCACTTT
NA | few | TRBJ1-1 | TRBV20-1 | CSAREGMGTEAFF | TGCAGTGCTAGAGAAGGGATGGGGACTGAAGCTTTCTTT
NA | few | TRBJ1-1 | TRBV11-3 | CASSWDTRKGNTEAFF | TGTGCCAGCAGTTGGGACACCCGGAAGGGGAACACTGAAGCTTTCTTT
NA | NA | TRBJ1-5 | TRBV4-1 | CASSRSDGYHQPQHF | TGCGCCAGCAGCCGATCGGACGGCTATCATCAGCCCCAGCATTTT
TRBD1 | NA | TRBJ1-2 | TRBV7-9 | CASSRGQGANYGYTF | TGTGCCAGCAGCCGTGGACAGGGGGCTAACTATGGCTACACCTTC
NA | few | TRBJ1-2 | TRBV13 | CASSLPGDGYTF | TGTGCCAGCAGCTTACCAGGGGACGGCTACACCTTC
TRBD1 | many | TRBJ1-1 | TRBV28 | CASRGLTGMNTEAFF | TGTGCCAGCAGAGGACTGACAGGGATGAACACTGAAGCTTTCTTT
TRBD1 | many | TRBJ2-7 | TRBV2 | CASSYQGENEQYF | TGTGCCAGCAGTTATCAGGGGGAGAACGAGCAGTACTTC
TRBD2 | NA | TRBJ2-1 | TRBV9 | CASSVGLSGGYNEQFF | TGTGCCAGCAGCGTAGGGCTCAGCGGGGGGTACAATGAGCAGTTCTTC
NA | few | TRBJ2-2 | TRBV3-1 | CASSQGGALYPTGELFF | TGTGCCAGCAGCCAAGGAGGGGCCCTCTACCCTACCGGGGAGCTGTTTTTT
NA | NA | TRBJ2-2 | TRBV5-1 | CASSPAHSSGELFF | TGCGCCAGCAGCCCGGCTCATTCATCCGGGGAGCTGTTTTTT
TRBD1 | few | TRBJ1-2 | TRBV11-2 | CASSLGFVGQAEFYGYTF | TGTGCCAGCAGCTTAGGTTTTGTGGGACAGGCTGAATTCTATGGCTACACCTTC
TRBD2 | many | TRBJ2-3 | TRBV6-2/TRBV6-3 | CASSVTGGGLNTQYF | TGTGCCAGCAGTGTAACCGGCGGGGGGTTGAATACGCAGTATTTT
NA | NA | TRBJ1-4 | TRBV9 | CASSAPEGINEKLFF | TGTGCCAGCAGCGCCCCGGAGGGGATTAATGAAAAACTGTTTTTT
NA | NA | TRBJ1-1 | TRBV19 | CASSTRPPNTDAFF | TGTGCCAGTAGTACCCGACCGCCGAACACTGATGCTTTCTTT
TRBD1 | many | TRBJ2-3 | TRBV10-3 | CAISGDFTGTGASDTQYF | TGTGCCATCAGTGGGGACTTTACCGGGACAGGGGCGTCCGATACGCAGTATTTT
TRBD2 | NA | TRBJ2-5 | TRBV11-2 | CASSLELAGAETQYF | TGTGCCAGCAGCTTAGAATTAGCGGGGGCAGAGACCCAGTACTTC
TRBD1 | many | TRBJ1-2 | TRBV2 | CASTGTADNYGYTF | TGTGCCAGCACCGGGACAGCCGACAACTATGGCTACACCTTC
TRBD2 | many | TRBJ2-1 | TRBV4-1 | CASSRGLAGYNEQFF | TGTGCCAGCAGCAGGGGACTAGCGGGGTACAATGAGCAGTTCTTC